The clone carrying this TCR beta chain was detected a few times. The antigen is undetermined. This entry is derived from a study of radiotherapy plus CTLA-4 blockade in lung cancer. For the study at large: Among all patients, about 19% showed objective responses, while 30% to 35% had disease control.

The germline V gene encodes CDR1 LNHNV and CDR2 YYDKDF (reference sequence). The length of the CDR3 is 13 residues. V shed 0 bases and J shed 7 bases, with 10 bases lying between them. Libraries were prepared by immunoSEQ multiplex PCR; TCRdb keeps only in-frame clonotypes and omits some of them. The repertoire includes more than 95,000 clones, nearly 80% of them detected once, and 5.2% sits in the top ten. Receiving focal radiation plus CTLA-4 blockade with ipilimumab were patients who had chemo-refractory metastatic non-small-cell lung cancer. Findings of the study overall: Early clone dynamics of blood T cells, plus interferon-beta, reportedly predicted response best.

The gene calls are TRBV15 and TRBJ2-7; a possible D gene is TRBD2 (6 bases). This sequence was found in a human donor with non-small cell lung cancer who had a partial response to radiotherapy plus ipilimumab. The sequenced sample was peripheral blood, obtained from a patient treated with radiotherapy plus ipilimumab. The CDR3 DNA reads TGTGCCACCAGCAGAGATTTGCGGGAAGAGCAGTACTTC. It specifies CATSRDLREEQYF.